The 9 T cell receptor beta chains below were found in one sample sequenced in a study of regulatory T cells in long-lasting Graves disease. CDR3-region Arm-PCR and iRepertoire HTBI primers produced the TCR beta libraries. TCRdb reprocessed the multiplex PCR reads with MiXCR, giving one entry per CDR3 protein. The table lists fewer than 550,000 distinct CDR3 sequences, around a fifth of them singletons. The time point denotes: persistent/refractory GD, antithyroid drugs over 5 years with positive TRAb. PBMC-derived RNA was used for the TCR library. Sequenced here: peripheral blood mononuclear cells (PBMCs), sampled when the disease was refractory, from a patient treated with antithyroid drugs. These TCRs come from a female donor with Graves disease.

At least ten counts were recorded for this clonotype. V is TRBV2 and J is TRBJ2-7, with 7 bases identical to TRBD1. This CDR3 is 14 amino acids long. The V gene's germline CDR1 is SNHLY and CDR2 FYNNEI. The V gene end was trimmed by 1 base and the J gene end by 4 bases; junction bases not matched to a gene: 4. The CDR3 reads CASSEDTGVYEQYF. CDR3 nucleotide sequence: TGTGCCAGCAGTGAAGATACAGGGGTGTACGAGCAGTACTTC.

The CDR3 DNA is TGTGCCAGCAGCCGACCCGGAGACGGCAGGAGCTACACCTTC. This sequence encodes CASSRPGDGRSYTF. This chain links TRBV7-9 with TRBJ1-2; D gene unclear. V was pared by 5 bases and J by 9 bases, with 19 bases between. This CDR3 region has 14 residues. Germline values: CDR1 SEHNR, CDR2 FQNEAQ (reference sequence).

The chain is built from TRBV12-5 and TRBJ2-3, with D possibly matching TRBD2 (6 bases). Germline values: CDR1 LGHNT, CDR2 FRNRAP. This CDR3 is built from 18 residues. The ends were cut back, 1 base at V and 0 bases at J, with 17 bases in the middle. This chain's CDR3 is CASGLADAGRSSTDTQYF. The CDR3 region has the DNA TGTGCTAGTGGTTTGGCAGACGCGGGACGTTCTAGCACAGATACGCAGTATTTT.

This clonotype was recorded many times. The V and J genes are TRBV27 and TRBJ2-7; tentative D call: TRBD1 (6 bases). Germline V CDR1 and CDR2: MNHEY, SMNVEV (reference sequence). This CDR3 is built from 14 residues. V lost 6 bases and J lost 0, with 12 bases in between. The CDR3 loop is CASSPGQPSYEQYF. CDR3 sequence (DNA): TGTGCCAGCAGCCCCGGACAGCCCTCCTACGAGCAGTACTTC.

The table lists this clonotype with many counts. DNA for the CDR3: TGTGCCTGGAGTCGCAGGAGATATCAGCCCCAGCATTTT. This translates into CAWSRRRYQPQHF. This chain links TRBV30 with TRBJ1-5, with unresolved D. Germline loops: CDR1 GTSNPN, CDR2 SVGIG (reference sequence). V was clipped by 2 bases and J by 5 bases, with 10 bases between them. The CDR3 sequence is 13 residues long.

The sample holds a few counts of this clonotype. V and J are TRBV7-6 and TRBJ2-1, with unresolved D. Trimming stripped 1 base from V and 5 bases from J, with 9 bases between. The length of the CDR3 is 14 residues. From germline, CDR1 is SGHVS and CDR2 FNYEAQ. CDR3: CASSLDLVDNEQFF. CDR3 DNA: TGTGCCAGCAGCTTAGACTTGGTCGACAATGAGCAGTTCTTC. Full variable domain (outside the CDR3, taken from reference TRBV7-6 and TRBJ2-1): GAGVSQSPRYKVTKRGQDVALRCDPISGHVSLYWYRQALGQGPEFLTYFNYEAQQDKSGLPNDRFSAERPEGSISTLTIQRTEQRDSAMYRCASSLDLVDNEQFFGPGTRLTVL.

Ten or more counts support this clonotype. The chain is built from TRBV12-3 or TRBV12-4 and TRBJ1-1; 8 bases agree with TRBD1. V lost 7 bases and J lost 1; bases outside the gene matches: 5. The CDR3 has 14 residues. CDR3 protein: CASTKTGANTEAFF. The CDR3 DNA follows: TGTGCCAGCACCAAGACAGGGGCGAACACTGAAGCTTTCTTT.

This clonotype was seen a few times. The chain combines TRBV19 with TRBJ2-2, with D unresolved. V lost 1 base to trimming and J lost 2 bases, with 8 bases between them. CDR1 is LNHDA and CDR2 is SQIVND in the germline V gene (reference sequence). The CDR3 covers 15 residues. CDR3 amino acids: CASSIANRNTGELFF. The DNA of the CDR3 is TGTGCCAGTAGTATAGCAAACCGCAACACCGGGGAGCTGTTTTTT. Combining the CDR3 with reference TRBV19 and TRBJ2-2 gives the whole variable domain DGGITQSPKYLFRKEGQNVTLSCEQNLNHDAMYWYRQDPGQGLRLIYYSQIVNDFQKGDIAEGYSVSREKKESFPLTVTSAQKNPTAFYLCASSIANRNTGELFFGEGSRLTVL.

In this sample, this clonotype turned up a few times. CDR3: CASSRPGQGNTEAFF. For the CDR3, the DNA is TGCGCCAGCAGCCGCCCGGGACAGGGAAACACTGAAGCTTTCTTT. The J gene is TRBJ1-1, the V gene TRBV4-1; 9 bases are a match to TRBD1. The CDR3 is 15 amino acids. CDR1 and CDR2 from the germline V gene are MGHRA and YSYEKL. After removal of 4 bases from V and 2 bases from J, the junction contained 5 bases not matched to a gene.